A selection of T cell receptor beta chains follows, all from one sample in a study of regulatory T cells in long-lasting Graves disease. TCRdb re-called the multiplex PCR reads through MiXCR, storing one row per CDR3 protein. The data show under 300,000 distinct CDR3 sequences, around 19% seen once. The sample was also linked to a second study, of T cells in Graves' hyperthyroidism and ophthalmopathy.

The material sequenced was peripheral blood mononuclear cells (PBMCs), taken at new diagnosis, from a patient treated with antithyroid drugs. The receptors shown here come from a woman in her thirties with Graves disease. The CDR3 runs from the conserved cysteine through the conserved F or W. D genes are given only for firm matches. Only part of the rows carry a size: once, few, many, or a class if the clone is expanded.

V gene: TRBV4-1
CDR3 length: 18
clone size: many
J gene: TRBJ2-5
D gene: TRBD2
CDR3 protein: CASSQGSQLAGGLETQYF
CDR3 DNA: TGCGCCAGCAGCCAAGGGAGCCAGTTAGCGGGGGGGCTAGAGACCCAGTACTTC

V gene: TRBV6-1
CDR3 length: 13
clone size: few
J gene: TRBJ2-1
D gene: -
CDR3 protein: CASTPSLNNEQFF
CDR3 DNA: TGTGCCAGCACTCCGTCCCTTAACAATGAGCAGTTCTTC

V gene: TRBV19
CDR3 length: 15
clone size: many
J gene: TRBJ2-3
D gene: TRBD1
CDR3 protein: CASSMGDRRTDTQYF
CDR3 DNA: TGTGCCAGTAGTATGGGGGACAGGCGCACAGATACGCAGTATTTT

V gene: TRBV11-2
CDR3 length: 14
clone size: -
J gene: TRBJ2-5
D gene: TRBD1
CDR3 protein: CASSSYTGAETQYF
CDR3 DNA: TGTGCCAGCAGCTCCTACACAGGGGCCGAGACCCAGTACTTC

V gene: TRBV28
CDR3 length: 16
clone size: many
J gene: TRBJ1-5
D gene: -
CDR3 protein: CASSFLPPDSNQPQHF
CDR3 DNA: TGTGCCAGCAGTTTCCTCCCCCCAGATAGCAATCAGCCCCAGCATTTT

V gene: TRBV4-1
CDR3 length: 16
clone size: many
J gene: TRBJ1-5
D gene: -
CDR3 protein: CASSYQLAGTNQPQHF
CDR3 DNA: TGCGCCAGCAGCTATCAGCTGGCAGGGACAAATCAGCCCCAGCATTTT

V gene: TRBV6-2/TRBV6-3
CDR3 length: 14
clone size: -
J gene: TRBJ2-5
D gene: -
CDR3 protein: CASSYLRYQETQYF
CDR3 DNA: TGTGCCAGCAGTTACTTACGGTACCAAGAGACCCAGTACTTC

V gene: TRBV10-2
CDR3 length: 16
clone size: many
J gene: TRBJ2-4
D gene: -
CDR3 protein: CASSEWTGKTQNIQYF
CDR3 DNA: TGCGCCAGCAGTGAGTGGACGGGGAAAACACAAAACATTCAGTACTTC

V gene: TRBV15
CDR3 length: 15
clone size: many
J gene: TRBJ1-5
D gene: -
CDR3 protein: CATSSYPGAAQPQHF
CDR3 DNA: TGTGCCACCAGCAGCTACCCCGGGGCAGCACAGCCCCAGCATTTT

V gene: TRBV7-6
CDR3 length: 13
clone size: many
J gene: TRBJ2-1
D gene: -
CDR3 protein: CASSRDLGDEQFF
CDR3 DNA: TGTGCCAGCAGCCGGGATCTGGGCGATGAGCAGTTCTTC

V gene: TRBV27
CDR3 length: 12
clone size: many
J gene: TRBJ2-3
D gene: -
CDR3 protein: CASGDYTDTQYF
CDR3 DNA: TGTGCCAGCGGCGACTACACAGATACGCAGTATTTT

V gene: TRBV12-3/TRBV12-4
CDR3 length: 17
clone size: many
J gene: TRBJ2-3
D gene: TRBD2
CDR3 protein: CASSPRGVAAPRDTQYF
CDR3 DNA: TGTGCCAGCAGTCCCCGGGGGGTAGCGGCACCAAGGGATACGCAGTATTTT

V gene: TRBV2
CDR3 length: 12
clone size: many
J gene: TRBJ2-2
D gene: TRBD2
CDR3 protein: CASSGLAGRLFF
CDR3 DNA: TGTGCCAGCAGTGGACTAGCGGGACGGCTGTTTTTT

V gene: TRBV5-5
CDR3 length: 16
clone size: -
J gene: TRBJ2-7
D gene: TRBD2
CDR3 protein: CASSGEGPNTPHEQYF
CDR3 DNA: TGTGCCAGCAGCGGGGAGGGACCTAATACACCGCACGAGCAGTACTTC

V gene: TRBV11-2
CDR3 length: 13
clone size: many
J gene: TRBJ1-4
D gene: -
CDR3 protein: CANSVSAGDKLFF
CDR3 DNA: TGTGCCAACAGCGTTAGCGCGGGGGATAAACTGTTTTTT

V gene: TRBV9
CDR3 length: 18
clone size: -
J gene: TRBJ2-3
D gene: TRBD2
CDR3 protein: CASSPRGSGGPDTDTQYF
CDR3 DNA: TGTGCCAGCAGCCCCCGGGGTAGCGGGGGGCCCGACACAGATACGCAGTATTTT

V gene: TRBV3-1
CDR3 length: 12
clone size: many
J gene: TRBJ2-7
D gene: -
CDR3 protein: CASSQGQGPGYF
CDR3 DNA: TGTGCCAGCAGCCAAGGACAAGGCCCAGGGTACTTC

V gene: TRBV12-5
CDR3 length: 15
clone size: many
J gene: TRBJ1-1
D gene: -
CDR3 protein: CASGFLDIMNTEAFF
CDR3 DNA: TGTGCTAGTGGTTTCCTCGACATAATGAACACTGAAGCTTTCTTT

V gene: TRBV20-1
CDR3 length: 15
clone size: -
J gene: TRBJ1-5
D gene: TRBD1
CDR3 protein: CSARMGGTGRQPQHF
CDR3 DNA: TGCAGTGCTAGAATGGGGGGGACAGGGAGACAGCCCCAGCATTTT

V gene: TRBV27
CDR3 length: 19
clone size: -
J gene: TRBJ2-4
D gene: TRBD2
CDR3 protein: CASSPGTSGGALAKNIQYF
CDR3 DNA: TGTGCCAGCAGTCCCGGGACTAGCGGGGGGGCGTTAGCCAAAAACATTCAGTACTTC

V gene: TRBV6-1
CDR3 length: 13
clone size: many
J gene: TRBJ1-2
D gene: -
CDR3 protein: CASRGLFNYGYTF
CDR3 DNA: TGTGCCAGCAGGGGCCTATTTAACTATGGCTACACCTTC

V gene: TRBV5-1
CDR3 length: 14
clone size: -
J gene: TRBJ1-1
D gene: -
CDR3 protein: CASMRQEANTEAFF
CDR3 DNA: TGCGCCAGCATGAGACAGGAGGCGAACACTGAAGCTTTCTTC

V gene: TRBV7-8
CDR3 length: 15
clone size: many
J gene: TRBJ2-3
D gene: TRBD1
CDR3 protein: CASRNRDRGSDTQYF
CDR3 DNA: TGTGCCAGCAGGAACCGGGACAGGGGGTCAGATACGCAGTATTTT

V gene: TRBV27
CDR3 length: 15
clone size: many
J gene: TRBJ2-5
D gene: -
CDR3 protein: CASSFMAGKQETQYF
CDR3 DNA: TGTGCCAGCAGTTTTATGGCAGGGAAACAAGAGACCCAGTACTTC

V gene: TRBV5-6
CDR3 length: 14
clone size: many
J gene: TRBJ1-3
D gene: -
CDR3 protein: CASSAGLSGNTIYF
CDR3 DNA: TGTGCCAGCAGCGCGGGACTCTCTGGAAACACCATATATTTT

V gene: TRBV6-1
CDR3 length: 16
clone size: many
J gene: TRBJ1-1
D gene: -
CDR3 protein: CASRHPYFQGRGEAFF
CDR3 DNA: TGTGCCAGCAGACACCCTTACTTCCAGGGGCGCGGTGAAGCTTTCTTT

V gene: TRBV9
CDR3 length: 14
clone size: -
J gene: TRBJ1-1
D gene: -
CDR3 protein: CASSVDPLNTEAFF
CDR3 DNA: TGTGCCAGCAGCGTTGACCCCTTGAACACTGAAGCTTTCTTT

V gene: TRBV6-2/TRBV6-3
CDR3 length: 15
clone size: -
J gene: TRBJ2-1
D gene: TRBD2
CDR3 protein: CASSGLAGGYFEQFF
CDR3 DNA: TGTGCCAGCAGCGGACTAGCGGGGGGGTACTTTGAGCAGTTCTTC

V gene: TRBV4-2
CDR3 length: 13
clone size: -
J gene: TRBJ2-2
D gene: -
CDR3 protein: CASSGVNTGELFF
CDR3 DNA: TGTGCCAGCAGCGGAGTCAACACCGGGGAGCTGTTTTTT

V gene: TRBV12-3/TRBV12-4
CDR3 length: 16
clone size: many
J gene: TRBJ1-2
D gene: -
CDR3 protein: CASSLVDRSPNYGYTF
CDR3 DNA: TGTGCCAGCAGTTTAGTCGACAGGAGCCCTAACTATGGCTACACCTTC

V gene: TRBV5-1
CDR3 length: 15
clone size: -
J gene: TRBJ2-1
D gene: TRBD2
CDR3 protein: CASSSSGTPYNEQFF
CDR3 DNA: TGCGCCAGCAGCTCAAGCGGGACCCCCTACAATGAGCAGTTCTTC

V gene: TRBV20-1
CDR3 length: 14
clone size: many
J gene: TRBJ1-2
D gene: TRBD1
CDR3 protein: CSARDWDRAYGYTF
CDR3 DNA: TGCAGTGCTAGAGACTGGGACAGAGCTTATGGCTACACCTTC

V gene: TRBV5-1
CDR3 length: 15
clone size: many
J gene: TRBJ2-2
D gene: -
CDR3 protein: CASSFSETNTGELFF
CDR3 DNA: TGCGCCAGCAGCTTTTCAGAAACGAACACCGGGGAGCTGTTTTTT

V gene: TRBV20-1
CDR3 length: 11
clone size: many
J gene: TRBJ1-3
D gene: -
CDR3 protein: CSAPSGYTIYF
CDR3 DNA: TGCAGTGCTCCTTCAGGGTACACCATATATTTT

V gene: TRBV10-2
CDR3 length: 14
clone size: many
J gene: TRBJ1-1
D gene: TRBD1
CDR3 protein: CASSVPYRGTEAFF
CDR3 DNA: TGCGCCAGCAGTGTCCCTTACAGGGGGACTGAAGCTTTCTTT

V gene: TRBV24-1
CDR3 length: 16
clone size: many
J gene: TRBJ2-1
D gene: -
CDR3 protein: CATSDSRRVSYNEQFF
CDR3 DNA: TGTGCCACCAGTGATTCCCGACGGGTCTCCTACAATGAGCAGTTCTTC

V gene: TRBV20-1
CDR3 length: 14
clone size: -
J gene: TRBJ2-1
D gene: TRBD2
CDR3 protein: CSARGGGAYNEQFF
CDR3 DNA: TGCAGTGCTAGAGGGGGGGGGGCCTACAATGAGCAGTTCTTC

V gene: TRBV12-3/TRBV12-4
CDR3 length: 16
clone size: many
J gene: TRBJ1-1
D gene: TRBD1
CDR3 protein: CASSFRQGPISTEAFF
CDR3 DNA: TGTGCCAGCAGTTTCCGACAGGGACCGATCAGCACTGAAGCTTTCTTT

V gene: TRBV14
CDR3 length: 14
clone size: many
J gene: TRBJ1-2
D gene: -
CDR3 protein: CASSHRTPGWGYTF
CDR3 DNA: TGTGCCAGCAGCCACCGGACTCCCGGGTGGGGCTACACCTTC

V gene: TRBV12-3/TRBV12-4
CDR3 length: 14
clone size: -
J gene: TRBJ2-7
D gene: TRBD2
CDR3 protein: CASSPGLAGNEQYF
CDR3 DNA: TGTGCCAGCAGCCCTGGACTAGCGGGAAACGAGCAGTACTTC

V gene: TRBV24-1
CDR3 length: 15
clone size: many
J gene: TRBJ2-5
D gene: TRBD1
CDR3 protein: CATSEGTAYQETQYF
CDR3 DNA: TGTGCCACCAGTGAAGGGACAGCGTACCAAGAGACCCAGTACTTC

V gene: TRBV2
CDR3 length: 15
clone size: many
J gene: TRBJ2-1
D gene: -
CDR3 protein: CATHPAGATYNEQFF
CDR3 DNA: TGTGCCACCCACCCCGCGGGGGCCACCTACAATGAGCAGTTCTTC

V gene: TRBV19
CDR3 length: 15
clone size: few
J gene: TRBJ2-2
D gene: -
CDR3 protein: CASKKLQANTGELFF
CDR3 DNA: TGTGCCAGTAAAAAGCTACAAGCGAACACCGGGGAGCTGTTTTTT

V gene: TRBV5-1
CDR3 length: 14
clone size: few
J gene: TRBJ2-7
D gene: -
CDR3 protein: CASSGAGATYEQYF
CDR3 DNA: TGCGCCAGCAGCGGCGCCGGGGCTACCTACGAGCAGTACTTC

V gene: TRBV6-9
CDR3 length: 18
clone size: many
J gene: TRBJ2-5
D gene: -
CDR3 protein: CASSYVSRASRPGETQYF
CDR3 DNA: TGTGCCAGCAGTTACGTCTCTCGCGCTAGCCGACCGGGTGAGACCCAGTACTTC

V gene: TRBV2
CDR3 length: 11
clone size: many
J gene: TRBJ2-3
D gene: -
CDR3 protein: CASEKTDTQYF
CDR3 DNA: TGTGCCAGCGAAAAGACAGATACGCAGTATTTT

V gene: TRBV7-2
CDR3 length: 17
clone size: many
J gene: TRBJ2-4
D gene: -
CDR3 protein: CASSFTGGGLAKNIQYF
CDR3 DNA: TGTGCCAGCAGCTTCACCGGCGGGGGCTTAGCCAAAAACATTCAGTACTTC

V gene: TRBV5-4
CDR3 length: 14
clone size: many
J gene: TRBJ2-5
D gene: -
CDR3 protein: CASSHAGALGTQYF
CDR3 DNA: TGTGCCAGCAGCCACGCGGGGGCCCTGGGGACCCAGTACTTC